These 30 T cell receptor beta chains were all obtained from the same sample, sequenced in a study of shared clonotypes between healthy human individuals. Data came from immunoSEQ multiplex PCR; TCRdb stores just in-frame clones and leaves some out. The sample consists of about 1.1 million clones, around 78% of them appearing once. Sequencing input: memory CD4+ T cells from PBMCs. Stated subset: CD45RA-negative fraction. These receptors came from a man in his late teens or twenties in good health. Some clones in this sample may be carry-over from other donors' samples.

The J gene is TRBJ2-5, the V gene TRBV6-5; the match to TRBD1 covers 8 bases. CDR1 is MNHEY and CDR2 is SVGAGI in the germline V gene. The V and J ends lost 6 bases and 1 base, in that order; junction bases with no gene match: 7. The CDR3 runs 15 residues. The CDR3 nucleotides read TGTGCCAGCAGGCGTACCGGGACAGGCCAAGAGACCCAGTACTTC. It specifies CASRRTGTGQETQYF.

V gene TRBV7-9 combines with J gene TRBJ2-3; 7 bases agree with TRBD2. Losses at the gene ends were 6 bases for V and 0 bases for J; bases not matched to a gene: 3. Per germline, CDR1 SEHNR and CDR2 FQNEAQ (reference sequence). CDR3 size: 14 residues. CDR3 in DNA: TGTGCCAGCAGTCGGGGACTAAGCACAGATACGCAGTATTTT. This codes for CASSRGLSTDTQYF.

The chain uses TRBV19 and TRBJ1-1; 7 bases align to TRBD1. Germline CDR1 reads LNHDA; CDR2 reads SQIVND (reference sequence). The junction had 7 bases not matched to a gene; V was cut back by 5 bases and J by 1 base. The CDR3 spans 15 residues. Here the CDR3 reads CASSSNRGGNTEAFF. The CDR3 coding sequence is TGTGCCAGTAGTTCCAACAGGGGAGGGAACACTGAAGCTTTCTTT.

V usage is TRBV6-5 and J usage is TRBJ1-2, with D possibly TRBD1 on 5 matching bases. V dropped 2 bases and J dropped 1 base, with 5 bases sitting between them. This CDR3 contains 13 residues. CDR1 and CDR2 (germline): MNHEY, SVGAGI. DNA for the CDR3: TGTGCCAGCAGTTACCAGGGTAACTATGGCTACACCTTC. Translating it yields CASSYQGNYGYTF.

This clone was seen only once. The chain employs TRBV9 and TRBJ1-2; D may be TRBD1 (6 bases). The CDR3 extends over 15 amino acids. Per the germline V gene, CDR1 is SGDLS and CDR2 is YYNGEE. The ends were cut back, 0 bases at V and 3 bases at J, with 12 bases in the middle. The CDR3 region has the DNA TGTGCCAGCAGCGTAGCTACGGGACACGACTATGGCTACACCTTC. Amino acid sequence: CASSVATGHDYGYTF.

The genes are TRBV5-1 and TRBJ2-1; 14 bases align to TRBD2. CDR1 and CDR2 (germline): SGHRS, YFSETQ. V gave up 6 bases and J gave up 6 bases; unmatched junction bases: 11. The CDR3 totals 17 residues. The CDR3 DNA sequence: TGCGCCAGCAACCGGGGACTAGCGGGAGCGGGGTCCAATGAGCAGTTCTTC. Translating gives CASNRGLAGAGSNEQFF.

In this sample, this clone turned up once. The genes are TRBV10-1 and TRBJ2-5; TRBD1 or TRBD2 may be the D gene (5 bases each). The V end lost 5 bases, the J end lost 5 bases, and 12 bases lay between the germline ends. This CDR3 is built from 13 residues. Germline assignment: CDR1 WNHNN and CDR2 SYGVQD (reference sequence). CDR3 in amino acids: CASSRDVWETQYF. In DNA, the CDR3 is TGCGCCAGCAGTCGGGACGTCTGGGAGACCCAGTACTTC.

The chain combines TRBV5-6 with TRBJ2-7; tentatively, D is TRBD2 (7 bases). This CDR3 has 13 amino acids. Trimming removed 5 bases from V and 3 bases from J, with 12 bases in between. CDR1 is SGHDT and CDR2 is YYEEEE in the germline V gene. The CDR3 spells CASRRGGSYEQYF. For the CDR3, the DNA is TGTGCCAGCAGGAGGGGGGGAAGCTACGAGCAGTACTTC.

This clone occurred a few times. The rearrangement links TRBV29-1 to TRBJ2-7; D is ambiguous. V lost 0 bases, J lost 5 bases, and 8 bases lay in between. The CDR3 extends over 12 amino acids. In germline, CDR1 is SQVTM, CDR2 ANQGSEA. The DNA of the CDR3 is TGCAGCGTTGAAGATCACCCCCACGAGCAGTACTTC. It codes for CSVEDHPHEQYF.

Worth noting for this clone: Additional DNA sequences in this sample encode the identical CDR3. The chain links TRBV5-1 to TRBJ2-1; weak D call: TRBD2 (5 bases). Germline-derived CDR1 and CDR2 are SGHRS and YFSETQ. CDR3 length: 15 residues. Trimming stripped 0 bases from V and 3 bases from J, with 10 bases between. The CDR3 nucleotides read TGCGCCAGCAGCTTGGATGGGAGAGGCTACAATGAGCAGTTCTTC. It specifies CASSLDGRGYNEQFF. The entire variable domain, with the rest obtained from reference TRBV5-1 and TRBJ2-1, is as follows: KAGVTQTPRYLIKTRGQQVTLSCSPISGHRSVSWYQQTPGQGLQFLFEYFSETQRNKGNFPGRFSGRQFSNSRSEMNVSTLELGDSALYLCASSLDGRGYNEQFFGPGTRLTVL.

This clone appeared a few times. The V and J genes are TRBV19 and TRBJ2-6; maybe TRBD1 (5 bases). Trimming shortened V by 1 base and J by 1 base, and 11 bases separated the two germline ends. CDR3 length equals 17 residues. CDR1 is LNHDA, CDR2 SQIVND, per germline (reference sequence). The CDR3 nucleotides are TGTGCCAGTAGTATAGGGGGCATCATGTCTGGGGCCAACGTCCTGACTTTC. It codes for CASSIGGIMSGANVLTF.

With respect to this clone: This specimen includes other DNA sequences encoding the same CDR3. The chain couples TRBV6-5 to TRBJ2-7, with D maybe TRBD2 (5 bases). The CDR3 totals 13 residues. Per the germline V gene, CDR1 is MNHEY and CDR2 is SVGAGI. Trimming pared 0 bases from V and 4 bases from J, leaving 7 bases between. The CDR3 region is CASSYSRDYEQYF. The CDR3 DNA reads as TGTGCCAGCAGTTACTCGAGGGATTACGAGCAGTACTTC.

This clone was seen only a few times. The rearrangement joins TRBV27 to TRBJ2-7; weak D call: TRBD1 (6 bases). Germline values: CDR1 MNHEY, CDR2 SMNVEV (reference sequence). V lost 11 bases, J lost 2 bases, and 13 bases lay in between. The CDR3 runs 12 residues. The CDR3 DNA reads as TGTGCCCGATTGGGGACAACCTACGAGCAGTACTTC. Translating gives CARLGTTYEQYF.

The V call is TRBV12-5, the J call TRBJ2-5, with 7 bases identical to TRBD1. Per germline, CDR1 LGHNT and CDR2 FRNRAP. Losses at the gene ends were 5 bases for V and 4 bases for J; bases not matched to a gene: 16. The CDR3 length is 17 residues. CDR3 loop: CASGQTGTAMGAETQYF. In nucleotides, the CDR3 is TGTGCTAGTGGTCAAACTGGGACAGCCATGGGGGCAGAGACCCAGTACTTC.

The chain couples TRBV27 to TRBJ1-1; D call uncertain. The CDR3 length is 14 residues. CDR1 is MNHEY and CDR2 is SMNVEV in the germline V gene (reference sequence). Trimming stripped 3 bases from V and 4 bases from J, with 12 bases between. CDR3 coding DNA: TGTGCCAGCAGTTTGCGGCGCTTTTCCACTGAAGCTTTCTTT. It specifies CASSLRRFSTEAFF.

This sequence joins TRBV27 and TRBJ2-1; TRBD2 agrees at 10 bases. V dropped 2 bases and J dropped 8; count of bases not matched to a gene: 12. The germline V gene has CDR1 MNHEY and CDR2 SMNVEV (reference sequence). The CDR3 extends over 17 amino acids. CDR3 in amino acids: CASSLNGGLAGAHEQFF. The DNA of the CDR3 is TGTGCCAGCAGTTTAAACGGAGGGCTAGCGGGAGCTCATGAGCAGTTCTTC.

The chain combines TRBV10-3 with TRBJ2-1, with D perhaps matching TRBD2 (5 bases). This CDR3 is 11 amino acids long. Deletions cut 6 bases from V and 7 bases from J, with 7 bases between. In germline, CDR1 is ENHRY, CDR2 SYGVKD. CDR3: CAIRGGNEQFF. CDR3 DNA sequence: TGTGCCATCAGGGGCGGGAATGAGCAGTTCTTC.

The V call is TRBV2, the J call TRBJ1-2; D ambiguous. CDR1 SNHLY and CDR2 FYNNEI come from the germline V gene. The CDR3 extends over 13 amino acids. V gave up 6 bases and J gave up 8 bases, with 16 bases separating them. CDR3 DNA: TGTGCCAGCAGACCCGACTTGACGGGAGGCTACACCTTC. This sequence encodes CASRPDLTGGYTF.

The chain joins TRBV9 to TRBJ2-2; D is uncertain. In germline, CDR1 is SGDLS, CDR2 YYNGEE. V shed 2 bases and J shed 3 bases, with 8 bases lying between them. The CDR3 is made up of 14 amino acids. CDR3 protein: CASSVDTDTGELFF. DNA of the CDR3: TGTGCCAGCAGCGTTGATACAGACACCGGGGAGCTGTTTTTT.

V usage is TRBV27 and J usage is TRBJ1-2; possibly TRBD1 for D (5 bases). Trimming removed 5 bases at V and 9 bases at J, with 19 bases between. The CDR3 sequence is 14 residues long. The V gene's germline CDR1 is MNHEY and CDR2 SMNVEV (reference sequence). CDR3 sequence reads: CASSPIGGGKRYTF. CDR3 nucleotides: TGTGCCAGCAGTCCAATCGGGGGAGGGAAGCGCTACACCTTC.

This clone was seen a single time. The CDR3 loop is CSVYYLTGVHGYTF. Written as DNA, the CDR3 is TGCAGCGTTTACTACTTAACAGGGGTGCATGGCTACACCTTC. The chain uses TRBV29-1 and TRBJ1-2; 7 nucleotides line up with TRBD1. V was pared by 5 bases and J by 6 bases, with 12 bases of the junction left unmatched. Germline assignment: CDR1 SQVTM and CDR2 ANQGSEA. This CDR3 comprises 14 residues.

This clone was detected only a few times. The chain employs TRBV7-8 and TRBJ2-5; a possible D gene is TRBD1 (6 bases). V was pared by 3 bases and J by 5 bases, with 13 bases between. The CDR3 sequence is 14 residues long. Looked up from germline, CDR1 is SGHVS and CDR2 is FQNEAQ. CDR3 loop: CASSFMAQGETQYF. In DNA, the CDR3 is TGTGCCAGCAGCTTTATGGCACAGGGTGAGACCCAGTACTTC. The entire variable domain, with the rest obtained from reference TRBV7-8 and TRBJ2-5, is as follows: GAGVSQSPRYKVAKRGQDVALRCDPISGHVSLFWYQQALGQGPEFLTYFQNEAQLDKSGLPSDRFFAERPEGSVSTLKIQRTQQEDSAVYLCASSFMAQGETQYFGPGTRLLVL.

The chain has TRBV7-9 and TRBJ1-3; the D is unclear. The V end lost 6 bases, the J end lost 4 bases, and 10 bases lay between the germline ends. The CDR3 covers 13 residues. Germline loops: CDR1 SEHNR, CDR2 FQNEAQ (reference sequence). The CDR3 sequence is CASRPREGNTIYF. CDR3 sequence (DNA): TGTGCCAGCAGGCCCCGGGAGGGAAACACCATATATTTT.

The V call is TRBV19, the J call TRBJ2-7; D gene unclear. Germline CDR1 is LNHDA and CDR2 is SQIVND (reference sequence). V dropped 3 bases and J dropped 0 bases, with 9 bases sitting between them. CDR3 length: 14 amino acids. CDR3 coding DNA: TGTGCCAGTAGTATCCGAAAAAGCTCCTACGAGCAGTACTTC. Amino acid sequence: CASSIRKSSYEQYF. Filled out from reference TRBV19 and TRBJ2-7, the complete variable domain reads DGGITQSPKYLFRKEGQNVTLSCEQNLNHDAMYWYRQDPGQGLRLIYYSQIVNDFQKGDIAEGYSVSREKKESFPLTVTSAQKNPTAFYLCASSIRKSSYEQYFGPGTRLTVT.

This clone was picked up a small number of times. The V and J genes are TRBV29-1 and TRBJ2-3; 7 bases map to TRBD2. The CDR3 contains 14 residues. Trimming cost V 4 bases and J 0 bases; bases outside gene matches: 4. Germline CDR1 reads SQVTM; CDR2 reads ANQGSEA. The CDR3 region is CSVGWGGSTDTQYF. The CDR3 DNA is TGCAGCGTTGGGTGGGGAGGGAGCACAGATACGCAGTATTTT.

This chain uses TRBV27 with TRBJ1-1; 9 bases agree with TRBD1. This CDR3 is 18 amino acids long. V was pared by 4 bases and J by 0 bases, with 12 bases of the junction left unmatched. Per germline, CDR1 MNHEY and CDR2 SMNVEV (reference sequence). CDR3 residues: CASSSRLRDRDLNTEAFF. CDR3 nucleotide sequence: TGTGCCAGCAGTTCGCGCCTAAGGGACAGGGACCTGAACACTGAAGCTTTCTTT.

Remarks on this clone: Different DNA sequences within this sample yield the same CDR3. V and J are TRBV9 and TRBJ2-6; D gene ambiguous. CDR3 length equals 15 residues. Germline CDR1 SGDLS, CDR2 YYNGEE. Trimming took 4 bases from V and 1 from J, leaving 9 bases between them. The CDR3 DNA sequence: TGTGCCAGCAGCTTTTTAGTATCTGGGGCCAACGTCCTGACTTTC. Protein sequence: CASSFLVSGANVLTF.

The rearrangement uses TRBV28 and TRBJ2-7; 8 bases are a match to TRBD2. The CDR3 has 16 amino acids. Germline CDR1 reads MDHEN; CDR2 reads SYDVKM. Trimming removed 10 bases from V and 1 base from J; junction bases left unmatched: 15. Written as DNA, the CDR3 is TGTGCCACCACCGTGGGGGGGGCGGGAGGTTCCTACGAGCAGTACTTC. Translated, it gives CATTVGGAGGSYEQYF.

The rearrangement uses TRBV5-8 and TRBJ1-2; no reliable D call. Trimming took off 5 bases at V and 7 bases at J, with 12 bases between the two ends. CDR1 SGHTS and CDR2 YDEGEE come from the germline V gene. This CDR3 has 12 amino acids. CDR3 DNA sequence: TGTGCCAGCAGTTCCAGTCCCAGTGGCTACACCTTC. It encodes CASSSSPSGYTF. Complete variable domain (other parts from reference TRBV5-8 and TRBJ1-2): EAGVTQSPTHLIKTRGQQATLRCSPISGHTSVYWYQQALGLGLQFLLWYDEGEERNRGNFPPRFSGRQFPNYSSELNVNALELEDSALYLCASSSSPSGYTFGSGTRLTVV.

The gene calls are TRBV6-4 and TRBJ2-1; D might be TRBD2 (5 bases). CDR1 and CDR2 (germline): MRHNA, SNTAGT. The CDR3 extends over 13 amino acids. The DNA for the CDR3 is TGTGCGACTCGGGATTACCCAAACAATGAGCAGTTCTTC. Its protein product is CATRDYPNNEQFF.